This note documents a single TCR beta chain sequence. Trimming at V came to 5 bases and at J to 0 bases, leaving 4 bases not matched to a gene. The germline V gene has CDR1 PRHDT and CDR2 FYEKMQ (reference sequence). The CDR3 spans 15 residues. Seattle-derived patients entered the study during active infection and were followed longitudinally. These data are taken from a study of blood T cell repertoires in COVID-19. Study information: There were acute and convalescent COVID-19 samples, and they came from the United States, Italy and Spain. In each case, the material was cDNA or gDNA derived from T cells, B-cell-depleted T cells, or PBMCs.

Source study methods: Amplification of reference gene primers provided the estimated nucleated cell counts. Data came from immunoSEQ multiplex PCR; TCRdb stores just in-frame clones and leaves some out. That table supplies the V and J calls and clone size; D and trimming were determined from the DNA. The data contain 120,000 or so clones, around 85% of them singletons. This sequence was found in a man aged 30 to 45 with COVID-19, enrolled during active disease. Sample: peripheral blood. The V gene is TRBV13, the J gene TRBJ1-3; 7 positions match TRBD1. CDR3 nucleotides: TGTGCCAGCAGCACGGGACAGCTCTCTGGAAACACCATATATTTT. It codes for CASSTGQLSGNTIYF.